This TCR beta chain was recovered during a study of beta chain features in type 1 diabetes. Study-level information: The examined sorted cells totaled approximately 100 million across samples. Findings of the study overall: Patients showed naive, central memory and Treg TCRB repertoires that appeared more similar than those of healthy donors. TCRB CDR3s from Type 1 diabetes patients were moderately but significantly shorter in all four CD4+ subsets.

The study reverse transcribed the entire isolated RNA, so it sequenced expressed TCRB transcripts. Measured with immunoSEQ multiplex PCR; TCRdb has only the in-frame clones, and not every one. This table has some 160,000 clones, roughly 9% appearing once. In its sample, this clone was seen many times. Its antigen is still unknown. This CDR3 comprises 13 residues. J gave up 7 bases and V 6 bases, and 7 bases lay outside the gene matches. The germline V gene has CDR1 SQVTM and CDR2 ANQGSEA. Sorted CD4+ subsets: naive, central memory, regulatory, stem cell-like memory (CD45RO/CCR7/CD25/CD127/CD95/CD27 panel). In all sorted populations, purity surpassed 98%.

The sample consisted of central memory CD4+ T cells from blood. This TCR was recovered from a woman in her thirties with type 1 diabetes. The chain uses TRBV29-1 and TRBJ2-1; TRBD1 aligns across 9 bases. CDR3 in DNA: TGCAGCGTAATCTTACAGGGGGCGAATGAGCAGTTCTTC. Protein: CSVILQGANEQFF.